A selection of T cell receptor beta chains follows, all from one sample in a study of T cells in localized non-small cell lung cancer. The repertoire was sequenced with immunoSEQ multiplex PCR; TCRdb's copy has only in-frame clones and lacks some. This table holds roughly 20,000 clones, about 88% found once. The sample in question was peripheral blood, obtained before any cancer treatment. These receptors all stem from a man aged 35-69 years with stage I lung adenocarcinoma. Each CDR3 is given with its conserved first and last residue. Fields, in order: clone size, D gene, V gene, J gene, CDR3 DNA, CDR3 protein. A D gene is named only where the DNA matches it firmly. Size is stated for part of the rows, as once, few or many counts, or as a class when the clone is expanded.

NA,TRBD2,TRBV4-3,TRBJ2-6,TGCGCCAGCAGCAGCGGGACGCCAGGGGCCAACGTCCTGACTTTC,CASSSGTPGANVLTF
NA,NA,TRBV6-4,TRBJ2-5,TGTGCCAGCAGTGACTCTTCTGCGGCCCAACTTCAAGAGACCCAGTACTTC,CASSDSSAAQLQETQYF
NA,NA,TRBV28,TRBJ1-5,TGTGCGAGCTATCTACAGGGAAGGGGAAATCAGCCCCAGCATTTT,CASYLQGRGNQPQHF
NA,NA,TRBV13,TRBJ2-3,TGTGCCAGCAGCATGGTCGGGCGTTCCGCAGATACGCAGTATTTT,CASSMVGRSADTQYF
NA,NA,TRBV7-8,TRBJ1-5,TGTGCCAGCAGCTTAACGTACGGGAATCAGCCCCAGCATTTT,CASSLTYGNQPQHF
NA,TRBD1,TRBV11-2,TRBJ2-7,TGTGCCAGCAGCTTCGTCCCTGACAGGGTCTACGAGCAGTACTTC,CASSFVPDRVYEQYF
NA,TRBD2,TRBV28,TRBJ2-7,TGTGCCAGCAGTCCCCTAGCGGGTTGGGGCCAAGAGCAGTACTTC,CASSPLAGWGQEQYF
NA,NA,TRBV5-1,TRBJ2-2,TGCGCCAGCAGCTTGGCCGGTGGCTCCGGGGAGCTGTTTTTT,CASSLAGGSGELFF
few,TRBD1,TRBV10-3,TRBJ1-1,TGTGCCATCTTCGCCGGACAGGACAAAGCTTTCTTT,CAIFAGQDKAFF
NA,NA,TRBV9,TRBJ2-7,TGTGCCAGCAGCCCAGGGACGGCCCAAGTCTACGAGCAGTACTTC,CASSPGTAQVYEQYF
few,NA,TRBV7-3,TRBJ1-2,TGTGCCAGCAGCAAGGGGCAGGGTGAAGGCTACACCTTC,CASSKGQGEGYTF
NA,NA,TRBV29-1,TRBJ2-3,TGCAGCGTTGAAGGGAGCGGGAGCACAGATACGCAGTATTTT,CSVEGSGSTDTQYF
NA,NA,TRBV6-5,TRBJ2-6,TGTGCCAGCAGTACATCTGGGGCCAACGTCCTGACTTTC,CASSTSGANVLTF
NA,TRBD2,TRBV5-8,TRBJ2-7,TGTGCCAGCAGCTGGCTGACGGGGGGCTCCTACGAGCAGTACTTC,CASSWLTGGSYEQYF
NA,NA,TRBV27,TRBJ2-7,TGTGCCAGCAGTTTAGCCGGGACCTTGCAGCAGTACTTC,CASSLAGTLQQYF
NA,NA,TRBV28,TRBJ2-5,TGTGCCAGCAGTCGGCGACAGACAGGAGAGACCCAGTACTTC,CASSRRQTGETQYF
NA,NA,TRBV4-2,TRBJ2-1,TGTGCCAGCAGCGCAGGACAGTTCGTGAATGAGCAGTTCTTC,CASSAGQFVNEQFF
NA,NA,TRBV28,TRBJ2-1,TGTGCCAGCTATAGCCCGGAGAAGGTCTTTTACAATGAGCAGTTCTTC,CASYSPEKVFYNEQFF
NA,NA,TRBV7-8,TRBJ1-1,TGTGCCAGCAGCTTATTATGGGGGGTGGGCACTGAAGCTTTCTTT,CASSLLWGVGTEAFF
NA,NA,TRBV7-9,TRBJ2-7,TGTGCCAGCAGCCCTTCTTTCGTAAGGACAGCGAGATACGAGCAGTACTTC,CASSPSFVRTARYEQYF
NA,NA,TRBV30,TRBJ1-5,TGTGCCTGGACAGGGGAGGGGTCAAGTCAGCCCCAGCATTTT,CAWTGEGSSQPQHF
few,NA,TRBV19,TRBJ2-6,TGTGCCAGTAGTATGATGGACCCTGGGGCCAACGTCCTGACTTTC,CASSMMDPGANVLTF
once,TRBD1,TRBV28,TRBJ1-5,TGTGCCAGCAGCCTCGGGCAGACAGGGGGCAATCAGCCCCAGCATTTT,CASSLGQTGGNQPQHF
once,TRBD2,TRBV10-3,TRBJ2-7,TGTGCCATCAGTGAGTCGCGGACTAGCACCTACGAGCAGTACTTC,CAISESRTSTYEQYF
NA,NA,TRBV5-1,TRBJ1-1,TGCGCCAGCAGCTCGCGGACCCGGTTAAACACTGAAGCTTTCTTT,CASSSRTRLNTEAFF
NA,TRBD2,TRBV7-2,TRBJ2-7,TGTGCCAGCAGGTTCGCGGCGGGAGGTTCCTACGAGCAGTACTTC,CASRFAAGGSYEQYF
NA,TRBD1,TRBV28,TRBJ2-7,TGTGCCAGCAGTCCGGGACAGCATACGAAGCAGTACTTC,CASSPGQHTKQYF
NA,TRBD1,TRBV2,TRBJ1-5,TGTGCCAGCAGTGGTGGGACAGGGGGCGGTCAGCCCCAGCATTTT,CASSGGTGGGQPQHF
NA,NA,TRBV29-1,TRBJ2-1,TGCAGCGTTGGGGCCGATGTCTCCTACAATGAGCAGTTCTTC,CSVGADVSYNEQFF
NA,TRBD1,TRBV6-6,TRBJ2-4,TGTGCCAGCAGTCGGGGACAGGGGGTCGAAAACATTCAGTACTTC,CASSRGQGVENIQYF
NA,NA,TRBV5-1,TRBJ1-4,TGCGCCAGCAGCTTGGGTGGTCAGTGGCGTGAAAAACTGTTTTTT,CASSLGGQWREKLFF
NA,NA,TRBV4-1,TRBJ2-3,TGCGCCAGCAGCCGGAAGGGGCAGACGGGGGGCGCAGATACGCAGTATTTT,CASSRKGQTGGADTQYF
NA,NA,TRBV15,TRBJ2-3,TGTGCCACCAGCAGAGGCGGAGGGACACTCACAGATACGCAGTATTTT,CATSRGGGTLTDTQYF
NA,NA,TRBV27,TRBJ1-5,TGTGCCAGCAGTTTAGACGGATCTAGCAATCAGCCCCAGCATTTT,CASSLDGSSNQPQHF
few,NA,TRBV9,TRBJ1-2,TGTGCCAGCAGCGTAGGTCAGCGCCATGGCTACACCTTC,CASSVGQRHGYTF
NA,TRBD1,TRBV11-2,TRBJ1-4,TGTGCCAGCAGCTCCGACAGGGTGAATGAAAAACTGTTTTTT,CASSSDRVNEKLFF
NA,NA,TRBV7-3,TRBJ2-5,TGTGCCAGCAGCTTATACGGGAGTAAGGAGACCCAGTACTTC,CASSLYGSKETQYF
NA,NA,TRBV7-9,TRBJ2-5,TGTGCCAGCAGCCCCCAGACAGGTCAAGAGACCCAGTACTTC,CASSPQTGQETQYF
NA,NA,TRBV7-2,TRBJ2-3,TGTGCCAGCAGCTTAAGGCGACCCACAGATACGCAGTATTTT,CASSLRRPTDTQYF